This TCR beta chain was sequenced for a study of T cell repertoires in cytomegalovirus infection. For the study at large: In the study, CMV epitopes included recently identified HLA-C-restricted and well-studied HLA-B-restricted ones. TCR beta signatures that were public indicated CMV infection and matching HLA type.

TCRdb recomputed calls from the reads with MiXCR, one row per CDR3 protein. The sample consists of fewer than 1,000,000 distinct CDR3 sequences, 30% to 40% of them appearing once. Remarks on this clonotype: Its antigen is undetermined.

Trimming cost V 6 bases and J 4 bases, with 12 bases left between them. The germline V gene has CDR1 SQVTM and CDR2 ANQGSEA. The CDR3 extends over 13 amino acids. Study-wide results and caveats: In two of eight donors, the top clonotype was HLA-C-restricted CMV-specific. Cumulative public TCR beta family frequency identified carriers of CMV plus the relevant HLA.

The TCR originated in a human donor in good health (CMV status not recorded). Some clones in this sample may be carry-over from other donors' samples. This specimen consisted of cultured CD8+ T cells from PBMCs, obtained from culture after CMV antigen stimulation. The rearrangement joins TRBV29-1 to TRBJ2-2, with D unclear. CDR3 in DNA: TGCAGCGTCCGCGACAAGGGCACCGGGGAGCTGTTTTTT. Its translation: CSVRDKGTGELFF.